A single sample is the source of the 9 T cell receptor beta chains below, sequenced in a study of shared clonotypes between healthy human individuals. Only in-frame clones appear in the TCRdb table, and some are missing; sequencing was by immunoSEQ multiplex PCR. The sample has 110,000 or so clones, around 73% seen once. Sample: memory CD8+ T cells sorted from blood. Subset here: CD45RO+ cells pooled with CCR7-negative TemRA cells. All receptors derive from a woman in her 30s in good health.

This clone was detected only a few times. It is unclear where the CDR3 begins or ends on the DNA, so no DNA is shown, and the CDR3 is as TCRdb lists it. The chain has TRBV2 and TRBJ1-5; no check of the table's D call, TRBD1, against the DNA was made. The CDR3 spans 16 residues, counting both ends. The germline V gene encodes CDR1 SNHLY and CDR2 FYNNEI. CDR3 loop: CASRISVAVTNQPQHF.

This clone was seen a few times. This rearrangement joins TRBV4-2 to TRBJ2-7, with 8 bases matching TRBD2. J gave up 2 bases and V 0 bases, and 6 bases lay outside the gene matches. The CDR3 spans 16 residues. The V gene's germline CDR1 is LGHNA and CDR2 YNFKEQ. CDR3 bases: TGTGCCAGCAGCCAAGACAGCGGGAGTGATGCCTACGAGCAGTACTTC. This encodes CASSQDSGSDAYEQYF.

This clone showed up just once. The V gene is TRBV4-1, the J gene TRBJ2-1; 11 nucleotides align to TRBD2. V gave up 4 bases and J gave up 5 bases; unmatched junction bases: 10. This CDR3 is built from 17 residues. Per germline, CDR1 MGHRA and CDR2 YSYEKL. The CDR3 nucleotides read TGCGCCAGCAGCCGTATCTCCGGGACTAGCGGCGACAATGAGCAGTTCTTC. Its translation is CASSRISGTSGDNEQFF.

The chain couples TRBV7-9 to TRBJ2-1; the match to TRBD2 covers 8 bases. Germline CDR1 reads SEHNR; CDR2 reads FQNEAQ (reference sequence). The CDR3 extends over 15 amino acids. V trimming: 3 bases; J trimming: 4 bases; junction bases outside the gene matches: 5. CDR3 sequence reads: CASSFVRGGYNEQFF. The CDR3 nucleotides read TGTGCCAGCAGCTTTGTTCGGGGGGGTTACAATGAGCAGTTCTTC.

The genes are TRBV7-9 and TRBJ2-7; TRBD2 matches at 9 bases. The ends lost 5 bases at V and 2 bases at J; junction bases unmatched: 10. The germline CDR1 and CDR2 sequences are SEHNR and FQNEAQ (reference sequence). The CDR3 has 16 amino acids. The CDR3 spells CASSHFSGSSPYEQYF. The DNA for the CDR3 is TGTGCCAGCAGCCATTTTAGCGGGAGCTCTCCCTACGAGCAGTACTTC.

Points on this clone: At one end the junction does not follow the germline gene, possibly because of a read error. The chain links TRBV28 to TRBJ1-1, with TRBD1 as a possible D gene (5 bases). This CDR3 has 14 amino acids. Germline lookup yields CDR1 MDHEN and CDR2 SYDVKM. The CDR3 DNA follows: TGTGCCAGCACCCAACTCCCGGGGCAGGAGCCCTCCGTCTTT. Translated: CASTQLPGQEPSVF.

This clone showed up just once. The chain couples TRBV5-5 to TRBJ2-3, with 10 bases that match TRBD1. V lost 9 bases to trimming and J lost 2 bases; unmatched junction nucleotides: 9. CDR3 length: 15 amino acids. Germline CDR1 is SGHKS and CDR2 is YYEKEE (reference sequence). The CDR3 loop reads CATKTGGADTDTQYF. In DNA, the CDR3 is TGTGCCACCAAGACAGGGGGCGCAGACACAGATACGCAGTATTTT.

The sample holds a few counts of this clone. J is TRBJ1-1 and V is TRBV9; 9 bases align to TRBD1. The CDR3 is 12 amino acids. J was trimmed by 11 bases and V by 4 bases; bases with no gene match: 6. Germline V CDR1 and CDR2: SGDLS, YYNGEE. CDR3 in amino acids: CASSLGTGKAFF. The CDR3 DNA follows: TGTGCCAGCAGCCTCGGGACAGGGAAGGCTTTCTTT.

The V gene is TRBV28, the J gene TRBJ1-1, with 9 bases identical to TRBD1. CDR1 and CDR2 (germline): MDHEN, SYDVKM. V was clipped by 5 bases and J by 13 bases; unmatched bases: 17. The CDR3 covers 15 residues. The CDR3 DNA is TGTGCCAGCAGTCCCCGTCGGGGGACAGGGCGTATTGTTTTCTTT. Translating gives CASSPRRGTGRIVFF.